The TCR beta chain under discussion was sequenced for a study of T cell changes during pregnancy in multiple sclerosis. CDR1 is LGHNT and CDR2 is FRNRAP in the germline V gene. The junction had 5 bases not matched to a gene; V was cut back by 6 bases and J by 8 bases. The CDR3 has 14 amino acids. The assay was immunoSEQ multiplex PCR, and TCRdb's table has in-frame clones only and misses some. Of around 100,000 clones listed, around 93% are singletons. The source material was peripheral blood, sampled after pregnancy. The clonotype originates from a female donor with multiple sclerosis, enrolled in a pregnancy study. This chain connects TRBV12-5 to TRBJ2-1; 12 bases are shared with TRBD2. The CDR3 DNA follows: TGTGCTAGTGGCACTAGCGGGGGGAGGGATGAGCAGTTCTTC. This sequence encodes CASGTSGGRDEQFF.